A selection of T cell receptor beta chains follows, all from one sample in a study of OX40 agonist ivuxolimab in advanced cancers. The table came from immunoSEQ multiplex PCR; TCRdb's copy has only in-frame clones and leaves some out. The sample includes more than 60,000 clones, more than 65% seen only once; the top ten take roughly 4.2%. The source was CD4+ or CD8+ T cells sorted from blood, collected in a trial of the OX40 agonist ivuxolimab. The receptors come from an adult with an advanced solid tumor such as melanoma, head and neck, liver or kidney cancer. Both conserved end residues are part of each CDR3. Fields, in order: V gene, clone size, D gene, J gene, CDR3 protein, CDR3 DNA. A D gene is named only where the DNA matches it firmly. The size field is filled for only some rows; it gives once, few, many or a size class.

TRBV7-8	.	.	TRBJ1-2	CASSLGSLGGFSGYTF	TGTGCCAGCAGCTTAGGATCCCTAGGGGGGTTCTCTGGCTACACCTTC
TRBV5-1	.	.	TRBJ2-5	CASSLAHGLQETQYF	TGCGCCAGCAGCTTGGCCCACGGGCTCCAAGAGACCCAGTACTTC
TRBV28	.	TRBD1	TRBJ1-2	CASTIETGIENGYTF	TGTGCCAGCACGATTGAGACAGGGATAGAGAATGGCTACACCTTC
TRBV19	.	.	TRBJ1-4	CASSISGEPYGEKLFF	TGTGCCAGTAGTATTTCGGGAGAGCCTTACGGGGAAAAACTGTTTTTT
TRBV14	few	TRBD1	TRBJ1-6	CASSFKDRGGHNSPLHF	TGTGCCAGCAGCTTTAAGGACAGGGGCGGCCATAATTCACCCCTCCACTTT
TRBV19	once	TRBD1	TRBJ1-1	CASTKTGVNTEAFF	TGTGCCAGTACAAAAACAGGGGTAAACACTGAAGCTTTCTTT
TRBV6-1	.	TRBD1	TRBJ1-1	CASSEQQGAHDTEAFF	TGTGCCAGCAGTGAACAACAGGGGGCGCATGACACTGAAGCTTTCTTT
TRBV6-6	.	.	TRBJ2-3	CASSYGRGPTDTQYF	TGTGCCAGCAGTTACGGAAGGGGCCCCACAGATACGCAGTATTTT
TRBV9	.	.	TRBJ2-6	CASSRGWLVSGANVLTF	TGTGCCAGCAGCAGAGGTTGGCTTGTATCTGGGGCCAACGTCCTGACTTTC
TRBV19	.	.	TRBJ1-1	CASSKERGTEAFF	TGTGCCAGTAGCAAAGAACGTGGCACTGAAGCTTTCTTT
TRBV9	.	.	TRBJ2-3	CASSPQGGASSTDTQYF	TGTGCCAGCAGCCCTCAGGGCGGTGCCTCTAGCACAGATACGCAGTATTTT
TRBV9	once	TRBD1	TRBJ1-2	CASSTGTGGGYTF	TGTGCCAGCAGCACGGGGACAGGGGGTGGGTACACCTTC
TRBV2	few	.	TRBJ1-6	CASSEIWAGESSSYNSPLHF	TGTGCCAGCAGTGAGATTTGGGCAGGGGAGTCTAGCTCCTATAATTCACCCCTCCACTTT
TRBV5-1	.	.	TRBJ2-7	CASSWTESSYEQYF	TGCGCCAGCAGCTGGACAGAAAGCTCCTACGAGCAGTACTTC
TRBV6-1	.	TRBD1	TRBJ1-1	CASTQAGGTEAFF	TGTGCCAGCACCCAGGCAGGGGGCACTGAAGCTTTCTTT
TRBV7-3	.	TRBD1	TRBJ2-2	CASSLQGPGTGVPGELFF	TGTGCCAGCAGCTTGCAAGGGCCCGGGACAGGTGTTCCCGGGGAGCTGTTTTTT
TRBV10-3	.	.	TRBJ1-3	CAISEPHGLGSGSGNTIYF	TGTGCCATCAGTGAGCCCCACGGTTTAGGGTCAGGCTCTGGAAACACCATATATTTT
TRBV5-1	.	.	TRBJ1-4	CASSEILEGEKLFF	TGCGCCAGCAGTGAGATTCTGGAAGGTGAAAAACTGTTTTTT
TRBV5-1	.	.	TRBJ1-4	CASSSSGGTGEKLFF	TGCGCCAGCAGCTCCTCGGGGGGCACGGGGGAAAAACTGTTTTTT
TRBV23-1	.	.	TRBJ1-6	CASSHRDGYNSPLHF	TGCGCCAGCAGTCACCGGGACGGATATAATTCACCCCTCCACTTT
TRBV28	.	.	TRBJ2-3	CASSPPGPTTTDTQYF	TGTGCCAGCAGTCCGCCGGGCCCTACCACGACAGATACGCAGTATTTT
TRBV6-5	.	TRBD1	TRBJ1-2	CASSPGGQGHYGYTF	TGTGCCAGCAGCCCAGGCGGACAGGGCCATTATGGCTACACCTTC
TRBV2	.	.	TRBJ1-5	CASQEGEGNQPQHF	TGTGCCAGCCAAGAGGGTGAGGGGAATCAGCCCCAGCATTTT
TRBV4-2	.	.	TRBJ2-3	CASSQERTVRTDTQYF	TGTGCCAGCAGCCAAGAGAGGACTGTGCGCACAGATACGCAGTATTTT
TRBV4-3	.	.	TRBJ2-5	CASSQGLGGETQYF	TGCGCCAGCAGCCAGGGACTGGGCGGGGAGACCCAGTACTTC
TRBV27	.	.	TRBJ1-4	CASSLSFAGFEKLFF	TGTGCCAGCAGTTTATCTTTCGCAGGGTTTGAAAAACTGTTTTTT
TRBV2	.	.	TRBJ2-3	CASRRILTDTQYF	TGTGCCAGCAGGCGGATCCTCACAGATACGCAGTATTTT
TRBV6-1	once	.	TRBJ1-4	CASSESLNEKLFF	TGTGCCAGCAGTGAATCGCTTAATGAAAAACTGTTTTTT
TRBV10-3	.	.	TRBJ2-5	CAISDVVNTQETQYF	TGTGCCATCAGTGACGTGGTCAACACCCAAGAGACCCAGTACTTC
TRBV9	.	.	TRBJ1-3	CASSWQHASGNTIYF	TGTGCCAGCAGTTGGCAGCATGCCTCTGGAAACACCATATATTTT
TRBV7-2	.	.	TRBJ2-7	CASSLGREVEQYF	TGTGCCAGCAGCTTAGGCAGGGAGGTCGAGCAGTACTTC
TRBV4-3	.	.	TRBJ1-6	CASSRRADSESPLHF	TGCGCCAGCAGCCGACGGGCGGACAGCGAATCACCCCTCCACTTT
TRBV21-1	.	.	TRBJ2-7	CASWAPGDRAYEQYF	TGTGCCAGCTGGGCCCCGGGGGACCGAGCCTACGAGCAGTACTTC
TRBV7-2	.	TRBD2	TRBJ2-4	CASTTTFPGGIQYF	TGTGCCAGCACCACGACCTTCCCGGGGGGCATTCAGTACTTC
TRBV5-1	.	.	TRBJ1-2	CASSLGLVESYTF	TGCGCCAGCAGCTTGGGGTTAGTGGAGAGCTACACCTTC
TRBV2	.	.	TRBJ1-1	CASKPINTEAFF	TGTGCCAGCAAGCCCATAAACACTGAAGCTTTCTTT
TRBV14	.	.	TRBJ1-1	CASSQDPVSQGRVAFF	TGTGCCAGCAGCCAAGACCCGGTTTCACAGGGTAGGGTGGCTTTCTTT
TRBV5-1	.	.	TRBJ1-1	CASSHGTYPNTEAFF	TGCGCCAGCAGCCATGGGACATATCCGAACACTGAAGCTTTCTTT
TRBV5-1	.	TRBD2	TRBJ2-1	CASSTGQGGRGEQFF	TGCGCCAGCAGCACTGGGCAGGGAGGGCGCGGTGAGCAGTTCTTC
TRBV19	.	.	TRBJ2-5	CASSIWGSGETQYF	TGTGCCAGTAGTATATGGGGGTCGGGAGAGACCCAGTACTTC
TRBV19	.	.	TRBJ2-1	CASRQWGSYNEQFF	TGTGCCAGTAGGCAGTGGGGCTCCTACAATGAGCAGTTCTTC
TRBV29-1	.	TRBD1	TRBJ2-7	CSVLGQGVTNEQYF	TGCAGCGTGCTCGGACAGGGGGTTACAAACGAGCAGTACTTC
TRBV28	.	.	TRBJ1-1	CASSLFTGTEAFF	TGTGCCAGCAGTTTATTTACAGGGACTGAAGCTTTCTTT